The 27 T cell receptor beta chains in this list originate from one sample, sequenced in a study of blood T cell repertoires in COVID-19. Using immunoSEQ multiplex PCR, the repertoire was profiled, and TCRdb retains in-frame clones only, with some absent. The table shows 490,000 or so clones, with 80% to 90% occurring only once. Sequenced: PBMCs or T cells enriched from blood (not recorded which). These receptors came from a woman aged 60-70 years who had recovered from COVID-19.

The CDR3 spells CASSSAGTVNIQYF. The CDR3 DNA reads as TGTGCCAGCAGTTCCGCCGGGACAGTCAACATTCAGTACTTC. The chain has TRBV27 and TRBJ2-4, with 7 bases lining up with TRBD1. The CDR3 contains 14 residues. Looked up from germline, CDR1 is MNHEY and CDR2 is SMNVEV (reference sequence). The trim removed 4 bases at V and 7 bases at J, leaving 7 bases unmatched.

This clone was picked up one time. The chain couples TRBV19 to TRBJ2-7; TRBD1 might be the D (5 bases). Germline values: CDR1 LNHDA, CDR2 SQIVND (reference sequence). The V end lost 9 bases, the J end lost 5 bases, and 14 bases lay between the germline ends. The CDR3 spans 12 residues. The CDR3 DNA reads TGTGCCAGAAGGACACCTCGGGACGAGCAGTACGTC. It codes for CARRTPRDEQYV.

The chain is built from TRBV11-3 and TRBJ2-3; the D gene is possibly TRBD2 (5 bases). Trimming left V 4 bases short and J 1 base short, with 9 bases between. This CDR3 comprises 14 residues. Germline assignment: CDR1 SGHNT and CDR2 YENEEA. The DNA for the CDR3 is TGTGCCAGCAGCTCGAGGCGGGGCACAGATACGCAGTATTTT. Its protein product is CASSSRRGTDTQYF.

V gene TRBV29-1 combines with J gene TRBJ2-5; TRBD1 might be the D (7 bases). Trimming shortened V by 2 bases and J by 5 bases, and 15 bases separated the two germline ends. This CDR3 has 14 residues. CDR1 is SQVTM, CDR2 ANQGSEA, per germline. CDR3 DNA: TGCAGCGTTGAAAAGGGGGCAGGAGGGGAGACCCAGTACTTC. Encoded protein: CSVEKGAGGETQYF.

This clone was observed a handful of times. CDR3 protein: CASSEEARGYNEQFF. The CDR3 DNA sequence: TGCGCCAGCAGTGAGGAGGCTAGGGGATACAATGAGCAGTTCTTC. The chain has TRBV10-1 and TRBJ2-1; D may be TRBD1 (5 bases). The CDR3 consists of 15 residues. V lost 2 bases and J lost 4, with 12 bases in between. Germline loops: CDR1 WNHNN, CDR2 SYGVQD (reference sequence).

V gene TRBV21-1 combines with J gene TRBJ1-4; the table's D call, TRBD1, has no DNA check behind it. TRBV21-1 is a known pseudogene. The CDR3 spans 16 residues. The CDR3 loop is CASSKPTDREYEKLFF. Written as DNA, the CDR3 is TGTGCCAGCAGCAAGCCTACCGACAGGGAGTATGAAAAACTGTTTTTT.

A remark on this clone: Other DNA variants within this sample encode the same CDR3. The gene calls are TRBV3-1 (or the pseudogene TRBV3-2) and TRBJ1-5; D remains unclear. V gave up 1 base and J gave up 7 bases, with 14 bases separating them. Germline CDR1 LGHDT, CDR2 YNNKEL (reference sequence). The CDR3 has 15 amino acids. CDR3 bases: TGTGCCAGCAGCCAAGGTTCCGGGAAAGGACAGCCCCAGCATTTT. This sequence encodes CASSQGSGKGQPQHF.

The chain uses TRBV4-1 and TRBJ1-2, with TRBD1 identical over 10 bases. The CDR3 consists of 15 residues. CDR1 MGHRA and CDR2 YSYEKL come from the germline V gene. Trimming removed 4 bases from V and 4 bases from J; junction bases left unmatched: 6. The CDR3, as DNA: TGCGCCAGCAGCCCGGGGGACAGGGGAGTCTATGGCTACACCTTC. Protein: CASSPGDRGVYGYTF.

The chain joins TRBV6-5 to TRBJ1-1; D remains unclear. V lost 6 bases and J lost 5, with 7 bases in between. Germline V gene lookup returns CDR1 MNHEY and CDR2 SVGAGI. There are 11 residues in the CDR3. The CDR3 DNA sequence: TGTGCCAGCAGACGGAGTACTGAAGCTTTCTTT. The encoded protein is CASRRSTEAFF.

The CDR3 sequence is CATGTASYEQYF. CDR3 DNA sequence: TGTGCCACCGGGACAGCCTCCTACGAGCAGTACTTC. The chain employs TRBV15 and TRBJ2-7; 7 bases fit TRBD1. Germline values: CDR1 LNHNV, CDR2 YYDKDF (reference sequence). The ends lost 8 bases at V and 0 bases at J; junction bases unmatched: 1. This CDR3 comprises 12 residues.

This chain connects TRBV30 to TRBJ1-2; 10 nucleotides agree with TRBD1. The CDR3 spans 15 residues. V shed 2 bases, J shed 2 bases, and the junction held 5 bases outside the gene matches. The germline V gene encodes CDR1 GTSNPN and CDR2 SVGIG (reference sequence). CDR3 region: CAWSFPTGGNYGYTF. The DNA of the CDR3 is TGTGCCTGGAGTTTCCCGACAGGGGGCAACTATGGCTACACCTTC. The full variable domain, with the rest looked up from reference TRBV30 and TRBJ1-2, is SQTIHQWPATLVQPVGSPLSLECTVEGTSNPNLYWYRQAAGRGLQLLFYSVGIGQISSEVPQNLSASRPQDRQFILSSKKLLLSDSGFYLCAWSFPTGGNYGYTFGSGTRLTVV.

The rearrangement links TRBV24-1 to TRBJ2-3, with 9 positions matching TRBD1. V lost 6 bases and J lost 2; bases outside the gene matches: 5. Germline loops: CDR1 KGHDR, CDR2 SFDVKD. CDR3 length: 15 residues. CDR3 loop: CATSYGDRDTDTQYF. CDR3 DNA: TGTGCCACCAGTTATGGGGACAGGGACACAGATACGCAGTATTTT.

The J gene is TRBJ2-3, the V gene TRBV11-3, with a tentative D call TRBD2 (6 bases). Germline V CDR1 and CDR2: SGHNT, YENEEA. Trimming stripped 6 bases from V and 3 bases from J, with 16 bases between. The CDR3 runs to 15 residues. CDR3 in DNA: TGTGCCAGCAGTTACATGGCGGGGATGACAGATACGCAGTATTTT. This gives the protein CASSYMAGMTDTQYF.

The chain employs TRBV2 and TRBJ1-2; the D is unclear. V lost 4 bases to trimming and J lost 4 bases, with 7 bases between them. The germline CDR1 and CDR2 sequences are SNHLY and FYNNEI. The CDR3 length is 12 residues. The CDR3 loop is CASSGESYGYTF. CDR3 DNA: TGTGCCAGCAGTGGCGAGTCCTATGGCTACACCTTC.

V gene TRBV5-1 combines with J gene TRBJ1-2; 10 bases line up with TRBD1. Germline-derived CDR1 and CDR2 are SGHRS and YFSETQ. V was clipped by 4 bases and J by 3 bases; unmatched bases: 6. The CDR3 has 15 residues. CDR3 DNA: TGCGCCAGCAGCCTGGGCGGGACAGGGGACTATGGCTACACCTTC. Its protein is CASSLGGTGDYGYTF. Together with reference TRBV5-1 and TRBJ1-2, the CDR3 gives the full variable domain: KAGVTQTPRYLIKTRGQQVTLSCSPISGHRSVSWYQQTPGQGLQFLFEYFSETQRNKGNFPGRFSGRQFSNSRSEMNVSTLELGDSALYLCASSLGGTGDYGYTFGSGTRLTVV.

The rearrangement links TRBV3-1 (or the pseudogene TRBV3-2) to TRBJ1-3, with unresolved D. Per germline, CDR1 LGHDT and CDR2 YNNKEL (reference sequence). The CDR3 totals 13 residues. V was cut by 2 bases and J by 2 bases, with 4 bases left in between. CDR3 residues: CASSQSAGNTIYF. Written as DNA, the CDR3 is TGTGCCAGCAGCCAATCGGCTGGAAACACCATATATTTT.

CDR3 bases: TGTGCCAGCAGCCACAGGGGGCGAGGCACTGAAGCTTTCTTT. This codes for CASSHRGRGTEAFF. The chain carries TRBV14 and TRBJ1-1; 8 nucleotides align to TRBD1. Germline trimming cut 3 bases from V and 4 bases from J; bases unmatched to any gene: 4. Germline V gives CDR1 SGHDN, CDR2 FVKESK. The CDR3 is 14 residues long.

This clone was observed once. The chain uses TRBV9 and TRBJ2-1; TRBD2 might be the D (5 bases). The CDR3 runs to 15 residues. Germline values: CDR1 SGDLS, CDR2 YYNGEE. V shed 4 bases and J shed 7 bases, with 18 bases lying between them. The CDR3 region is CASSWTPGINNEQFF. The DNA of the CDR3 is TGTGCCAGCAGCTGGACGCCCGGGATCAATAATGAGCAGTTCTTC.

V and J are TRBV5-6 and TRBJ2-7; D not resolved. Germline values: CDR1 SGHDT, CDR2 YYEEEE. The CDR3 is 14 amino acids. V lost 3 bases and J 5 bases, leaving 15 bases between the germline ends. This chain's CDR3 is CASSYTHVPDEQYV. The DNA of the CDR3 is TGTGCCAGCAGCTACACCCACGTACCCGACGAGCAGTACGTC.

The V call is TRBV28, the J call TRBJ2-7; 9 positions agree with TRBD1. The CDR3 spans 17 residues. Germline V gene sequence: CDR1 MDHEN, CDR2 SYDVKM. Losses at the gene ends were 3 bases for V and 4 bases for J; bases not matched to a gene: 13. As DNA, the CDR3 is TGTGCCAGCAGTTTCAAACTACAGGGGGCTAGTTCTTACGAGCAGTACGTC. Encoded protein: CASSFKLQGASSYEQYV.

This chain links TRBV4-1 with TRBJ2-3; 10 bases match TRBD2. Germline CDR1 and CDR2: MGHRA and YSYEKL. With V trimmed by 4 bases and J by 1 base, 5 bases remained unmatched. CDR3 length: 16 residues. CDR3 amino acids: CASSRVGTSGTDTQYF. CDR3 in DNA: TGCGCCAGCAGCCGGGTCGGGACTAGCGGCACAGATACGCAGTATTTT.

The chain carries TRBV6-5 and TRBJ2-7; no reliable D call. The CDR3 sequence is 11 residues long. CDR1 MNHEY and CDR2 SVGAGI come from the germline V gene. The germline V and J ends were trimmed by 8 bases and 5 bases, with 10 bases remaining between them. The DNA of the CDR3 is TGTGCCAGCGCCCAGTTCCACGAGCAGTACTTC. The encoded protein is CASAQFHEQYF.

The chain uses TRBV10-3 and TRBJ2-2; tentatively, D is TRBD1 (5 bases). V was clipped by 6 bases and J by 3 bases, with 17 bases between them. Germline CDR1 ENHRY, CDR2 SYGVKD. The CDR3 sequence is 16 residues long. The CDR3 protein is CAISATSQEYTGELFF. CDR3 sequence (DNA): TGTGCCATCAGCGCTACCTCACAGGAGTACACCGGGGAGCTGTTTTTT.

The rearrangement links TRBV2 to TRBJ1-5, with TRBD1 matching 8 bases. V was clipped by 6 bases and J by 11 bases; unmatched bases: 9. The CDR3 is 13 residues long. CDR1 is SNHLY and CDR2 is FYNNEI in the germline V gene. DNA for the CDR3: TGTGCCAGCAGCCCGACAGGGGAAACGGCCCAGCATTTT. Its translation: CASSPTGETAQHF.

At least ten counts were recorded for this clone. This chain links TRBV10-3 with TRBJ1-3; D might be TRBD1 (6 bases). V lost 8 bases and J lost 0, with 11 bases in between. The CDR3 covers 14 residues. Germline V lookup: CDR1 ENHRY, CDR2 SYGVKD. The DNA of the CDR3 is TGTGCCATCGCGGGGGCAAGCTCTGGAAACACCATATATTTT. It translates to CAIAGASSGNTIYF.

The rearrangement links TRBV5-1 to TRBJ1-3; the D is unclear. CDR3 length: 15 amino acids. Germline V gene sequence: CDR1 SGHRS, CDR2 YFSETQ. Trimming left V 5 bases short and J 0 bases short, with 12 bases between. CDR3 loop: CASRLQVDSGNTIYF. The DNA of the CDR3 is TGCGCCAGCAGACTCCAGGTGGACTCTGGAAACACCATATATTTT.

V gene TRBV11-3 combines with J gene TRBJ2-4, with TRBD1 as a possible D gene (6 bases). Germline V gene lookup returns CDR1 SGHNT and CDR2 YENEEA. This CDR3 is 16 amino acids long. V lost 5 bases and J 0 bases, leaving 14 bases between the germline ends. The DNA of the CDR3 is TGTGCCAGCAGCCCTGGGGGCCTACTAGCCAAAAACATTCAGTACTTC. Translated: CASSPGGLLAKNIQYF.